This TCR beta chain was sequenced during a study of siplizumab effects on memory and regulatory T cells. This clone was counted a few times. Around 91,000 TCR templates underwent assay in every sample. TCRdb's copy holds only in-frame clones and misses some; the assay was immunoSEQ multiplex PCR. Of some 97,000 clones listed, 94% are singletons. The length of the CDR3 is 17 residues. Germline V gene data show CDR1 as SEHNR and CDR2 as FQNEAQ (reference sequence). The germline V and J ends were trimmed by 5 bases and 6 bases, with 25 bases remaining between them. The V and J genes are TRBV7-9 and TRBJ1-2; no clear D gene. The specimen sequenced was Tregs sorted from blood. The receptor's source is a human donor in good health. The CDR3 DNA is TGTGCCAGCAGCCCAACCCTTACAAGGGTAGCCTTTGATGGCTACACCTTC. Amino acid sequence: CASSPTLTRVAFDGYTF.